The 27 T cell receptor beta chains presented below share a single source sample, sequenced in a study of response to subunit inactivated influenza vaccine. One entry per CDR3 protein results from TCRdb running MiXCR on the RT-PCR reads. This table holds 500,000 to 750,000 distinct CDR3 sequences, approximately 14% found once. This sample comprised PBMCs from blood, obtained roughly 13 days after vaccination. The receptors were sampled from a man in his fifties who received an inactivated influenza vaccine.

The J gene is TRBJ2-1, the V gene TRBV12-3 or TRBV12-4; D is perhaps TRBD1 (5 bases). The CDR3 has 14 amino acids. The V end lost 6 bases, the J end lost 7 bases, and 16 bases lay between the germline ends. As DNA, the CDR3 is TGTGCCAGCAGCACATCCAGGGTTGGGAATGAGCAGTTCTTC. It yields the protein CASSTSRVGNEQFF.

In its sample, this clonotype was seen a few times. The chain recombines TRBV11-2 with TRBJ2-7; the D gene is possibly TRBD2 (6 bases). The CDR3 consists of 14 residues. V was trimmed by 3 bases and J by 1 base, leaving 10 bases between them. CDR1 is SGHAT and CDR2 is FQNNGV in the germline V gene. The CDR3 DNA reads as TGTGCCAGCAGCTTTGGACTAACATCCTACGAGCAGTACTTC. The encoded protein is CASSFGLTSYEQYF.

This clonotype has only a few counts. The rearrangement links TRBV7-8 to TRBJ1-5; 8 bases align to TRBD1. J was trimmed by 3 bases and V by 4 bases; bases with no gene match: 11. The germline CDR1 and CDR2 sequences are SGHVS and FQNEAQ. This CDR3 has 17 amino acids. The CDR3 bases are TGTGCCAGCAGCTCTTACCCGGGACAGGTTACCAATCAGCCCCAGCATTTT. It encodes CASSSYPGQVTNQPQHF.

The chain uses TRBV5-1 and TRBJ2-5, with no clear D. The V and J ends lost 0 bases and 7 bases respectively, with 16 bases between them. CDR3 length equals 15 residues. Germline CDR1 SGHRS, CDR2 YFSETQ. Here the CDR3 reads CASSLEVGGRRTQYF. The DNA for the CDR3 is TGCGCCAGCAGCTTGGAAGTCGGCGGCCGCAGGACCCAGTACTTC.

The rearrangement links TRBV11-2 to TRBJ2-4, with TRBD2 matching 9 bases. V lost 4 bases and J lost 7; bases outside the gene matches: 5. CDR1 SGHAT and CDR2 FQNNGV come from the germline V gene. The CDR3 has 14 residues. The CDR3 here is CASSYTGTSNIQYF. Here the CDR3 DNA reads TGTGCCAGCAGCTATACCGGGACTAGCAACATTCAGTACTTC.

The V and J genes are TRBV15 and TRBJ2-7; 10 bases fit TRBD2. There are 18 residues in the CDR3. The germline gives CDR1 LNHNV, CDR2 YYDKDF (reference sequence). Trimming took 5 bases from V and 4 from J; bases not matched to a gene: 17. This CDR3 is CATSGPGLAMGAPYEQYF. In DNA, the CDR3 is TGTGCCACCAGCGGGCCGGGACTAGCGATGGGAGCCCCTTACGAGCAGTACTTC.

This clonotype was picked up a small number of times. The chain has TRBV6-5 and TRBJ2-7; no clear D gene. The CDR3 covers 13 residues. Germline loops: CDR1 MNHEY, CDR2 SVGAGI. Trimming removed 2 bases from V and 0 bases from J, with 5 bases in between. This CDR3 is CASSYETSYEQYF. CDR3 nucleotides: TGTGCCAGCAGTTACGAGACCTCCTACGAGCAGTACTTC.

The V call is TRBV5-1, the J call TRBJ2-5; 7 nucleotides match TRBD1. V shed 5 bases, J shed 9 bases, and the junction held 7 bases outside the gene matches. CDR3 size: 12 residues. The germline V gene encodes CDR1 SGHRS and CDR2 YFSETQ. CDR3 sequence (DNA): TGCGCCAGCAGATCCGGACAGGCTCCCCAGTACTTC. Protein: CASRSGQAPQYF.

The chain uses TRBV7-6 and TRBJ2-2; 9 bases agree with TRBD2. The germline CDR1 and CDR2 sequences are SGHVS and FNYEAQ. V lost 0 bases to trimming and J lost 4 bases; unmatched junction nucleotides: 3. This CDR3 is built from 16 residues. The CDR3 sequence: CASSLATSGLTGELFF. The CDR3 DNA is TGTGCCAGCAGCTTAGCGACTAGCGGCCTCACCGGGGAGCTGTTTTTT.

This rearrangement joins TRBV7-9 to TRBJ2-1; 14 nucleotides agree with TRBD2. The CDR3 loop spans 16 amino acids. Losses at the gene ends were 5 bases for V and 5 bases for J; bases not matched to a gene: 5. Germline V gene lookup returns CDR1 SEHNR and CDR2 FQNEAQ (reference sequence). CDR3: CASSPGLAGGDNEQFF. In nucleotides, the CDR3 is TGTGCCAGCAGCCCTGGACTAGCGGGGGGAGACAATGAGCAGTTCTTC.

This clonotype showed up just a few times. This sequence joins TRBV29-1 and TRBJ1-2; possible D gene TRBD1, 5 bases. The V gene's germline CDR1 is SQVTM and CDR2 ANQGSEA. The CDR3 is made up of 13 amino acids. V shed 3 bases and J shed 5 bases, with 13 bases lying between them. The CDR3 region has the DNA TGCAGCGTTGAGAACCAGGGAGTTTATGGCTACACCTTC. Its protein is CSVENQGVYGYTF. Combining the CDR3 with reference TRBV29-1 and TRBJ1-2 gives the whole variable domain SAVISQKPSRDICQRGTSLTIQCQVDSQVTMMFWYRQQPGQSLTLIATANQGSEATYESGFVIDKFPISRPNLTFSTLTVSNMSPEDSSIYLCSVENQGVYGYTFGSGTRLTVV.

This clonotype has at least ten counts. The chain joins TRBV7-9 to TRBJ2-5; possible D gene TRBD1, 5 bases. Germline-derived CDR1 and CDR2 are SEHNR and FQNEAQ (reference sequence). V lost 5 bases and J 1 base, leaving 11 bases between the germline ends. The CDR3 runs 14 residues. CDR3 sequence (DNA): TGTGCCAGCAGCCTTGGACAAAGCCAAGAGACCCAGTACTTC. Its protein is CASSLGQSQETQYF. Together with reference TRBV7-9 and TRBJ2-5, the CDR3 gives the full variable domain: DTGVSQNPRHKITKRGQNVTFRCDPISEHNRLYWYRQTLGQGPEFLTYFQNEAQLEKSRLLSDRFSAERPKGSFSTLEIQRTEQGDSAMYLCASSLGQSQETQYFGPGTRLLVL.

V and J are TRBV6-1 and TRBJ1-1; the D gene is possibly TRBD1 (5 bases). CDR1 and CDR2 from the germline V gene are MNHNS and SASEGT. V was clipped by 8 bases and J by 5 bases, with 21 bases between them. This CDR3 is 15 amino acids long. CDR3 DNA sequence: TGTGCCAGCCACGCGGCTGGGAGGGGAAAAACTGAAGCTTTCTTT. It codes for CASHAAGRGKTEAFF.

V is TRBV7-8 and J is TRBJ2-2; D unresolved. In germline, CDR1 is SGHVS, CDR2 FQNEAQ. The V end lost 1 base, the J end lost 2 bases, and 11 bases lay between the germline ends. The CDR3 is 16 residues long. CDR3 coding DNA: TGTGCCAGCAGCTTAGGACGACTGGAAAACACCGGGGAGCTGTTTTTT. This sequence encodes CASSLGRLENTGELFF.

This clonotype occurred many times. The chain is built from TRBV28 and TRBJ2-3, with unresolved D. The V gene's germline CDR1 is MDHEN and CDR2 SYDVKM. V shed 6 bases and J shed 2 bases, with 15 bases lying between them. The CDR3 is 15 residues long. The chain's CDR3 is CASSTRISATDTQYF. CDR3 bases: TGTGCCAGCAGCACACGGATCAGTGCCACAGATACGCAGTATTTT.

The chain couples TRBV7-2 to TRBJ2-1; perhaps TRBD2 as D (5 bases). Germline lookup yields CDR1 SGHTA and CDR2 FQGNSA. This CDR3 region has 15 residues. Trimming took 4 bases from V and 3 from J, leaving 13 bases between them. CDR3 DNA: TGTGCCAGCAGCTCGGAGGTAGGCCGCTACAATGAGCAGTTCTTC. This codes for CASSSEVGRYNEQFF.

This clonotype has only a few counts. This rearrangement joins TRBV20-1 to TRBJ2-1; D call uncertain. The CDR3 contains 15 residues. V gave up 3 bases and J gave up 0 bases, with 12 bases separating them. Germline values: CDR1 DFQATT, CDR2 SNEGSKA (reference sequence). CDR3 protein: CSASPLGSSYNEQFF. CDR3 in DNA: TGCAGTGCTAGTCCATTGGGAAGCTCCTACAATGAGCAGTTCTTC.

The genes are TRBV5-4 and TRBJ1-6, with a tentative D call TRBD1 (5 bases). This CDR3 region has 16 residues. Deletions cut 2 bases from V and 3 bases from J, with 12 bases between. The germline CDR1 and CDR2 sequences are SGHNT and YYREEE (reference sequence). Written as DNA, the CDR3 is TGTGCCAGCAGCTTCAGGGTCCCTCGCTATAATTCACCCCTCCACTTT. This translates into CASSFRVPRYNSPLHF.

This clonotype was seen more than once but under ten times. J is TRBJ2-1 and V is TRBV14, with 7 nucleotides matching TRBD2. CDR1 is SGHDN, CDR2 FVKESK, per germline. V gave up 3 bases and J gave up 1 base; unmatched junction bases: 18. The CDR3 spans 20 residues. CDR3 in amino acids: CASSQGPAGSVMRSYNEQFF. The CDR3 DNA sequence: TGTGCCAGCAGCCAGGGGCCAGCGGGAAGTGTCATGAGGTCCTACAATGAGCAGTTCTTC.

There are a few counts of this clonotype. The CDR3 spells CASSPTGTYYEQYF. DNA for the CDR3: TGTGCCAGCAGCCCGACCGGGACATACTACGAGCAGTACTTC. The chain carries TRBV7-6 and TRBJ2-7; TRBD1 is a possible D gene (6 bases). The CDR3 spans 14 residues. Germline V gene sequence: CDR1 SGHVS, CDR2 FNYEAQ. Trimming stripped 5 bases from V and 3 bases from J, with 14 bases between.

The V and J genes are TRBV14 and TRBJ2-5; 9 bases align to TRBD2. Per germline, CDR1 SGHDN and CDR2 FVKESK. The CDR3 loop spans 15 amino acids. The trim removed 5 bases at V and 3 bases at J, leaving 7 bases unmatched. CDR3 nucleotide sequence: TGTGCCAGCAGCTTTCGGACTAGCGTAAAAGAGACCCAGTACTTC. This sequence encodes CASSFRTSVKETQYF.

CDR3 protein: CASSLRGPLAKNIQYF. DNA of the CDR3: TGTGCCAGCAGCTTAAGGGGGCCTCTAGCCAAAAACATTCAGTACTTC. The chain links TRBV7-8 to TRBJ2-4; 7 bases line up with TRBD1. This CDR3 comprises 16 residues. V lost 2 bases and J lost 0; bases outside the gene matches: 4. Germline CDR1 is SGHVS and CDR2 is FQNEAQ.

This clonotype showed up just a few times. The chain recombines TRBV29-1 with TRBJ2-7; 12 bases are shared with TRBD2. This CDR3 has 13 amino acids. The ends lost 4 bases at V and 3 bases at J; junction bases unmatched: 1. The V gene's germline CDR1 is SQVTM and CDR2 ANQGSEA. The CDR3 DNA reads TGCAGCGTTGGACTAGCGGGAGTCTACGAGCAGTACTTC. Translating gives CSVGLAGVYEQYF.

This clonotype occurred a few times. V and J are TRBV11-1 and TRBJ2-7; D might be TRBD1 (5 bases). CDR1 and CDR2 (germline): SGHAT, FQDESV (reference sequence). The ends were cut back, 2 bases at V and 3 bases at J, with 26 bases in the middle. The length of the CDR3 is 19 residues. CDR3 in amino acids: CASSLSSPGFPFRRYEQYF. As DNA, the CDR3 is TGTGCCAGCAGCTTAAGTTCGCCAGGGTTTCCTTTTCGTCGCTACGAGCAGTACTTC. The full variable domain, with the rest looked up from reference TRBV11-1 and TRBJ2-7, is EAEVAQSPRYKITEKSQAVAFWCDPISGHATLYWYRQILGQGPELLVQFQDESVVDDSQLPKDRFSAERLKGVDSTLKIQPAELGDSAMYLCASSLSSPGFPFRRYEQYFGPGTRLTVT.

The sample holds many counts of this clonotype. The J gene is TRBJ2-4, the V gene TRBV25-1; perhaps TRBD2 as D (6 bases). Per germline, CDR1 MGHDK and CDR2 SYGVNS. Trimming pared 2 bases from V and 0 bases from J, leaving 8 bases between. The length of the CDR3 is 15 residues. DNA of the CDR3: TGTGCCAGCAGTGAAGGCGGGACAGCCAAAAACATTCAGTACTTC. This translates into CASSEGGTAKNIQYF.

J is TRBJ2-1 and V is TRBV7-2; 7 bases match TRBD2. The CDR3 extends over 15 amino acids. The junction had 12 bases not matched to a gene; V was cut back by 5 bases and J by 8 bases. Germline V gene data show CDR1 as SGHTA and CDR2 as FQGNSA. CDR3 bases: TGTGCCAGCAGCCCGGTGGCGGGAGTGGGATATGAGCAGTTCTTC. Protein sequence: CASSPVAGVGYEQFF.

Ten or more counts support this clonotype. This chain links TRBV7-7 with TRBJ1-2; 9 positions match TRBD1. The CDR3 covers 16 residues. Trimming cost V 3 bases and J 1 base; bases outside gene matches: 6. From germline, CDR1 is SSHAT and CDR2 FNYEAQ (reference sequence). The CDR3 nucleotides are TGTGCCAGCAGCTTGGACAGGGGCGAGGATAACTATGGCTACACCTTC. It yields the protein CASSLDRGEDNYGYTF.